The clone carrying this T cell receptor beta chain was counted many times. Its antigen remains unidentified. This entry belongs to a study of T cells after yellow fever vaccination. Study outcomes and limitations: The secondary T-cell response peaked on day 5, not day 15, but was weaker. Abundant clonotypes from the bulk population could get into FACS-sorted repertoires as contaminants.

Template-switching 5'RACE yielded the TCR cDNA; a universal primer site and UMIs were added in the process. TCRdb reanalysed the 5' RACE reads using MiXCR and keeps one entry per CDR3 protein. The table lists some 340,000 distinct CDR3 sequences, roughly 10% of them singletons. This CDR3 has 15 residues. Germline lookup yields CDR1 SGHAT and CDR2 FQNNGV. J gave up 3 bases and V 4 bases, and 7 bases lay outside the gene matches. This chain uses TRBV11-2 with TRBJ2-3; 7 bases agree with TRBD2. The sample was CD4+ T cells sorted from PBMCs, taken 45 days after the yellow fever booster vaccination. This TCR derives from a man between 18 and 29 years old who received the YFV17D yellow fever vaccine. The CDR3 spells CASSSLWGGTDTQYF. The CDR3 nucleotides read TGTGCCAGCAGCTCCTTATGGGGAGGGACAGATACGCAGTATTTT.